What follows is one T cell receptor (beta chain) and its context. This record comes from a study of OX40 agonist ivuxolimab in advanced cancers. The V gene lost 3 bases and the J gene lost 9 bases, with 11 bases spanning the gap. This CDR3 has 12 amino acids. Germline CDR1 reads MNHNS; CDR2 reads SASEGT. Libraries were prepared by immunoSEQ multiplex PCR; TCRdb keeps only in-frame clonotypes and omits some of them. The sample holds roughly 50,000 clones, approximately 88% seen once. This TCR was recovered from an adult with an advanced solid tumor such as melanoma, head and neck, liver or kidney cancer. The V and J genes are TRBV6-1 and TRBJ1-1; D is unclear. The sample was CD4+ or CD8+ T cells sorted from blood, taken in a trial of the OX40 agonist ivuxolimab. The CDR3 is CASSELDRQAFF. For the CDR3, the DNA is TGTGCCAGCAGTGAGTTGGACCGGCAAGCTTTCTTT.